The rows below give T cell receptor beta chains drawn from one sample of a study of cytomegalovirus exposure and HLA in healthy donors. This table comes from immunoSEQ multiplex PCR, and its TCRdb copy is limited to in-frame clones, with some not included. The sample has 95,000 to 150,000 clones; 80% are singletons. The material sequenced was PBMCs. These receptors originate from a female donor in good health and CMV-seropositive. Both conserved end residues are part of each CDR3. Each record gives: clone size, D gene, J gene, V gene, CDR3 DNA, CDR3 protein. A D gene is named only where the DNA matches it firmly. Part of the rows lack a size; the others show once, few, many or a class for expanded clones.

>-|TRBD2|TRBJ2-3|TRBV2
TGTGCCAGCAGCCAACCCAAGGGGACTAGCGGGGTAACAGATACGCAGTATTTT
CASSQPKGTSGVTDTQYF
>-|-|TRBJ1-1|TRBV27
TGTGCCAGCAGTCCCTCAACAGGGAGGAACACTGAAGCTTTCTTT
CASSPSTGRNTEAFF
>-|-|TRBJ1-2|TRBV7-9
TGTGCCGCACTAGACCCGGTTAGCTATGGCTACACCTTC
CAALDPVSYGYTF
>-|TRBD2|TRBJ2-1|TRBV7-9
TGTGCCAGCAGCTTAGGACTAGCGGGGGGGCAGGATGAGCAGTTCTTC
CASSLGLAGGQDEQFF
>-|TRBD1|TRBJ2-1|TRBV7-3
TGTGCCAGCAGCCGAACAGGGGATCCTGAGCAGTTCTTC
CASSRTGDPEQFF
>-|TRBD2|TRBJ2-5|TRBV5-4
TGTGTCAGCAGCCCCCGGACTAGCGGGGGCCAAGAGACCCAGTACTTC
CVSSPRTSGGQETQYF
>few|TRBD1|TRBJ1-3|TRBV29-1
TGCAGCGGTACACAGGGGAACTCTGGAAACACCATATATTTT
CSGTQGNSGNTIYF
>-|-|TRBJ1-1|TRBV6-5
TGTGCCAGCAGTTACTCTGGGCCTTCGTCGTCGGCTGAAGCTTTCTTT
CASSYSGPSSSAEAFF
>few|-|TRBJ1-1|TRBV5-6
TGTGCCAGCAGCTTGGGAGGTTGGCAGGGTGGCACTGAAGCTTTCTTT
CASSLGGWQGGTEAFF
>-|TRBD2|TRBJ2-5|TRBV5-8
TGTGCCAGCACCCCCCGTGATAGCGGGGCCTTGGGGGTGCACTTC
CASTPRDSGALGVHF
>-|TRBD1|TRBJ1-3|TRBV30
TGTGCCTGGAGCCCCGGGACAGGGACTGGAAACACCATATATTTT
CAWSPGTGTGNTIYF
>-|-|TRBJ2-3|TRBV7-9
TGTGCCAGCAGCTTAGAGGGACTCACCCCCTACGATACGCAGTATTTT
CASSLEGLTPYDTQYF
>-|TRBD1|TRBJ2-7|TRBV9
TGTGCCAGCAGCGCTCTCCCCGGGACAGGAGACTACGAGCAGTACTTC
CASSALPGTGDYEQYF
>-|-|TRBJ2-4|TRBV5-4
TGTGCCAGCAGCAACCCCCAAAGGGGCGCCAAAAACATTCAGTACTTC
CASSNPQRGAKNIQYF
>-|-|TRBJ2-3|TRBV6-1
TGTGCCAGCACCCGGGGGAGCGGAGCAGATACGCAGTATTTT
CASTRGSGADTQYF
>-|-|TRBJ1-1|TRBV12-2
TGTGCAAGTCGCCCGAGACAGTTTTTGAACACTGAAGCTTTCTTT
CASRPRQFLNTEAFF
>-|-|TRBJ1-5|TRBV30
TGTGCCTGGAGCGCTGGGGGGAATCAGCCCCAGCATTTT
CAWSAGGNQPQHF
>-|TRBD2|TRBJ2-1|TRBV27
TGTGCCAGCAGTTTAGGGCTAGCGGGTTACAATGAGCAGTTCTTC
CASSLGLAGYNEQFF
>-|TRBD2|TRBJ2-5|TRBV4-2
TGTGCCAGCAGCCGGACCCCTGGCGGAGCGGGGCAAGAGACCCAGTACTTC
CASSRTPGGAGQETQYF
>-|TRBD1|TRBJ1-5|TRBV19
TGTGCCAGTAGTATCGGACAGGGCCCCCAGCCCCAGCATTTT
CASSIGQGPQPQHF
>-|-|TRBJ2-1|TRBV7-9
TGTGCCACCCCCAGCTCCTACAATGAGCAGTTCTTC
CATPSSYNEQFF
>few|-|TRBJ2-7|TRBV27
TGTGCCAGCAGTTTATCGGCGACAGAACACGAGCAGTACTTC
CASSLSATEHEQYF
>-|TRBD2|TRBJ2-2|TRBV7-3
TGTGCCAGCAGCCGCGCGGGGGGGCGCACCGGGGAGCTGTTTTTT
CASSRAGGRTGELFF
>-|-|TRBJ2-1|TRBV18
TGTGCCAGCTCACTTTACAGCCCCGAGAACTACAATGAGCAGTTCTTC
CASSLYSPENYNEQFF
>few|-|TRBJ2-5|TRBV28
TGTGCCAGCAGTTTGGCCAGTCGCCCGGAGACCCAGTACTTC
CASSLASRPETQYF
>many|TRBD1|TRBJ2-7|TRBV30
TGTGCCTGGAGGACAGGGACAGGGACGGTCTACGAGCAGTACTTC
CAWRTGTGTVYEQYF
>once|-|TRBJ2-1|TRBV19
TGTGCCAGTAGTATCGACAGGTCCTCCTACAATGAGCAGTTCTTC
CASSIDRSSYNEQFF
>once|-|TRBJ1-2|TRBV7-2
TGTGCCAGCAGCCAAACTAGGGGGAACTATGGCTACACCTTC
CASSQTRGNYGYTF
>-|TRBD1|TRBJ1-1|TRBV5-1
TGCGCCAGCAGCGGGGGACAGGCCAACACTGAAGCTTTCTTT
CASSGGQANTEAFF
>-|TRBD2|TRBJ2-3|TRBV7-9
TGTGCCAGCAGCCCCAATTTACTAGCGGGGGGATCTAATACGCAGTATTTT
CASSPNLLAGGSNTQYF
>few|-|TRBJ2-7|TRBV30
TGTGCCTGGACCGTACTCATTGGTTACGAGCAGTACTTC
CAWTVLIGYEQYF
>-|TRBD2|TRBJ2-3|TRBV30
TGTGCCTGGAGTGTACGAGCGGGGGGATATTCCACAGATACGCAGTATTTT
CAWSVRAGGYSTDTQYF
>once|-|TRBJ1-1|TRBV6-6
TGTGCCAGCAGTTATCAGGGGTCGAACACTGAAGCTTTCTTT
CASSYQGSNTEAFF
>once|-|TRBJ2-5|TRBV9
TGTGCCAGCAGCGTAGGTGGAGCGTGGGAGACCCAGTACTTC
CASSVGGAWETQYF
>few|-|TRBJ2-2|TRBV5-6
TGTGCCAGCAGTAAAAACACCGGGGAGCTGTTTTTT
CASSKNTGELFF
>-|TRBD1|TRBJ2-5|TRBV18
TGTGCCAGCTCACCCAGACAGGGGGATCGGCAAGAGACCCAGTACTTC
CASSPRQGDRQETQYF
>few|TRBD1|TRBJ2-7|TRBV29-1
TGCAGCGTTTCTAGGACAGGATTCTACGAGCAGTACTTC
CSVSRTGFYEQYF
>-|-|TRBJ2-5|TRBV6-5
TGTGCCAGCAGTTACTCGGGGGCAGAAGAGACCCAGTACTTC
CASSYSGAEETQYF
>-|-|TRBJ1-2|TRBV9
TGTGCCAGCAGCGTAGACGGTGGCAGGGAGGCCCATGGCTACACCTTC
CASSVDGGREAHGYTF
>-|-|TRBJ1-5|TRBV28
TGTGCCAGCACTCACTCAGGGGAGGGCATCGGTCAGCCCCAGCATTTT
CASTHSGEGIGQPQHF
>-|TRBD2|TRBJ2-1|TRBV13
TGTGCCAGCAGCTTAGGCCTAAAGGTGCTAGCGGGGGGGCCTAGGTTCTTC
CASSLGLKVLAGGPRFF
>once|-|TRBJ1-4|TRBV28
TGTGCCAGCAGTATGTCTACCCCTACGCGGTCAAAACTGTTTTTT
CASSMSTPTRSKLFF
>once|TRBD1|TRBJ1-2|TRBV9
TGTGCCAGCAGCGCCCTGGGGCCCAGACAGGGCAAGGGTGGCTACACCTTC
CASSALGPRQGKGGYTF
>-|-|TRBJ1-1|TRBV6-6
TGTGCCAGCATATTAGCCGGAGGAACTGAAGCTTTCTTT
CASILAGGTEAFF
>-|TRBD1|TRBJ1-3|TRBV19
TGTGCCAGTAATATCTTGAGACAGGGGCCTGGAAACACCATATATTTT
CASNILRQGPGNTIYF
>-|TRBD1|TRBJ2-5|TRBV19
TGTGCCAGTAGGGGGACAGGGACAGAGACCCAGTACTTC
CASRGTGTETQYF
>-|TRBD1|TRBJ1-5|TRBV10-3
TGTGCCATCAGTGGACAGGGCGCCAATCAGCCCCAGCATTTT
CAISGQGANQPQHF
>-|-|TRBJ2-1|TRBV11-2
TGTGCCAGCAGCTTAGACCGACAGGAGCAGTTCTTC
CASSLDRQEQFF
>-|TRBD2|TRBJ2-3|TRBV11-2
TGTGCCAGCAGCGGACTAGCGGGGGGAACTGATACGCAGTATTTT
CASSGLAGGTDTQYF
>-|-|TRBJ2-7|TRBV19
TGTGCCAGTAGTATAGAGGACAGTTACGAGCAGTACTTC
CASSIEDSYEQYF
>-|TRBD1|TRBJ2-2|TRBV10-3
TGTGCCATCAGTGAGGGGACAGGGGCTAACACCGGGGAGCTGTTTTTT
CAISEGTGANTGELFF
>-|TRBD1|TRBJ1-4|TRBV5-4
TGTGCCAGCAGCCCGACAGGGGCAGGCTACGAAAAACTGTTTTTT
CASSPTGAGYEKLFF
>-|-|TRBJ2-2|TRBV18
TGTGCCACCTCTTCAGGGCTTAACACCGGGGAGCTGTTTTTT
CATSSGLNTGELFF
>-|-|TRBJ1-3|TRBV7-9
TGTGCCAGCAGCCCTGAGTCGCTCTCTGGAAACACCATATATTTT
CASSPESLSGNTIYF